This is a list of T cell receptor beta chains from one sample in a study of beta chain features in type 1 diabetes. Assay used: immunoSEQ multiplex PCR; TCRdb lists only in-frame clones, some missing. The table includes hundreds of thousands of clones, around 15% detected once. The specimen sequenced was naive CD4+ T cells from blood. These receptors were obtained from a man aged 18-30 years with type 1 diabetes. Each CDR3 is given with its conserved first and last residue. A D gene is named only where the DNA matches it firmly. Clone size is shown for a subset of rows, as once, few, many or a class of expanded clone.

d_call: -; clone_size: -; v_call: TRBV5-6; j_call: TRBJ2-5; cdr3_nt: TGTGCCAGCAGTCCTCATGAGGCGAAACCCCAAGAGACCCAGTACTTC; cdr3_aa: CASSPHEAKPQETQYF
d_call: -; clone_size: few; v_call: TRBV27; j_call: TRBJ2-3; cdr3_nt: TGTGCCAGCAGTCGACTACTAGAAGATACGCAGTATTTT; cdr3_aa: CASSRLLEDTQYF
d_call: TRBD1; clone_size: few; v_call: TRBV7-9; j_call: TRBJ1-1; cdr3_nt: TGTGCCAGCAGCTGGGGAACAGGGGGTGAAGCTTTCTTT; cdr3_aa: CASSWGTGGEAFF
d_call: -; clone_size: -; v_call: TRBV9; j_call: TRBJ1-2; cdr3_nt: TGTGCCAGCAGCGTGATTAAAACGGGACTCCCGGACTATGGCTACACCTTC; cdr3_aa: CASSVIKTGLPDYGYTF
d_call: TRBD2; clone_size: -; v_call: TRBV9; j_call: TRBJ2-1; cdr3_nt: TGTGCCAGCAGCGTAGTCGGGTCTAGCGGTTCCTACAATGAGCAGTTCTTC; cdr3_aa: CASSVVGSSGSYNEQFF
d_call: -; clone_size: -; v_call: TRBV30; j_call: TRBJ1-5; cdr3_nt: TGTGCCTGGAGTAGGGCCAGACACGAGCCCCAGCATTTT; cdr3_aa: CAWSRARHEPQHF
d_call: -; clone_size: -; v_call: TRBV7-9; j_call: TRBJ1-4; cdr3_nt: TGTGCCAGCAGCTTAGGGGGAAGTAATGAAAAACTGTTTTTT; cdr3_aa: CASSLGGSNEKLFF
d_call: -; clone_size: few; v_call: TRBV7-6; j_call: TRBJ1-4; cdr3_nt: TGTGCCAGCAGCTTAGGAACTACAGGGACAAGTGAAAAACTGTTTTTT; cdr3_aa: CASSLGTTGTSEKLFF
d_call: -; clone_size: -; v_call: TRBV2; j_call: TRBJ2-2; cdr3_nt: TGTGCCAGCAGCCTTGTCTTGGACACCGGGGAGCTGTTTTTT; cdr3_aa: CASSLVLDTGELFF
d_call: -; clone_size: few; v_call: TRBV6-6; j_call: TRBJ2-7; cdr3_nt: TGTGCCAGCAGTTACAGGGGAGGCGAGCAGTACTTC; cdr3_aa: CASSYRGGEQYF
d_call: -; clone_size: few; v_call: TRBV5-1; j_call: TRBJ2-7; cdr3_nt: TGCGCCAGCAGCAATGCCTACGAGCAGTACTTC; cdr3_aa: CASSNAYEQYF
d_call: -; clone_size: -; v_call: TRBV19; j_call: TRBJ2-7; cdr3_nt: TGTGCCAGTAGTAAGGAGGAGGGGCCCTACGAGCAGTACTTC; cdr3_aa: CASSKEEGPYEQYF
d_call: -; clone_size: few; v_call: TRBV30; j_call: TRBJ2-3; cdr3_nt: TGTGCCTGGAGTGGAACCGTGAACACAGATACGCAGTATTTT; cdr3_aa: CAWSGTVNTDTQYF
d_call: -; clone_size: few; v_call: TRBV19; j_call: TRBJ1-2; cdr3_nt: TGTGCCAGTAGGGCCGTGCTCGAGTATGGCTACACCTTC; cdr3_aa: CASRAVLEYGYTF
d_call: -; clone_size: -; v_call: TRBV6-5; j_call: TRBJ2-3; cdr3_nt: TGTGCCAGCAGTTACTCCGGGCAGGGTAGCACAGATACGCAGTATTTT; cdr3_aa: CASSYSGQGSTDTQYF
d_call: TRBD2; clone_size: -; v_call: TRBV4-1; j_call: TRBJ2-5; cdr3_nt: TGCGCCAGCAGCCAAGAGCCTAGCGGGGGGTTTGAGACCCAGTACTTC; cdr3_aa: CASSQEPSGGFETQYF
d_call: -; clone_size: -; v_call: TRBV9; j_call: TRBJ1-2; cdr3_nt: TGTGCCAGCAGCGACCGGGACTTCTACACCTTC; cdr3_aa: CASSDRDFYTF
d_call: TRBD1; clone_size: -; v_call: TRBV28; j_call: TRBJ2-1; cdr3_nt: TGTGCCAGCAGTCGGGACAGGGCGGGACGCAATGAGCAGTTCTTC; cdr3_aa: CASSRDRAGRNEQFF
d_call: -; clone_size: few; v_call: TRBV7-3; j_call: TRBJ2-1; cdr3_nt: TGTGCCAGCAGCTCCGGCGCCGAGATGGATGAGCAGTTCTTC; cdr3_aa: CASSSGAEMDEQFF
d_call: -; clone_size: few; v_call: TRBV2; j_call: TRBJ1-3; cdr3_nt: TGTGCCAGCAGTGAACCCCGTGGAAACACCATATATTTT; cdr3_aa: CASSEPRGNTIYF
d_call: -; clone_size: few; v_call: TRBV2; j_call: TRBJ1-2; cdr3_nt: TGTGCCAGCAGCGTAGGTCCCGATGGCTACACCTTC; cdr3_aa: CASSVGPDGYTF
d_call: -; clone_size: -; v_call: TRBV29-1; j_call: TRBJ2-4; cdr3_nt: TGCAGCGTCCTCGGGGCTGGGGGGAACATTCAGTACTTC; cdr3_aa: CSVLGAGGNIQYF
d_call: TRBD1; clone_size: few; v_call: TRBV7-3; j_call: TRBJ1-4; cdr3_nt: TGTGCCAGCAGCCCCACCGGGACAGTAGGGGAAAAACTGTTTTTT; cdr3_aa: CASSPTGTVGEKLFF
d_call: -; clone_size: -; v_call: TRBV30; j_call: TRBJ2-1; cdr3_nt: TGTGCCTGGAGTGCGACACCGTGGCTCGGGGATGAGCAGTTCTTC; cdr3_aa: CAWSATPWLGDEQFF
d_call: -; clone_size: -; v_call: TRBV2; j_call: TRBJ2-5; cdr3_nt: TGTGCCAGCAGTGGGCAGTGGACCCAGTACTTC; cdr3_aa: CASSGQWTQYF
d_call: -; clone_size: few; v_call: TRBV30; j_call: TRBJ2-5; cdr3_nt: TGTGCCTGGAGTCCACTAGAGCAAGAGACCCAGTACTTC; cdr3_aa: CAWSPLEQETQYF
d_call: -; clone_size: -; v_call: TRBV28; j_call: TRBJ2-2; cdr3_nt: TGTGCCAGCAGTTCCCCTGACACCGGGGAGCTGTTTTTT; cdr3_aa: CASSSPDTGELFF
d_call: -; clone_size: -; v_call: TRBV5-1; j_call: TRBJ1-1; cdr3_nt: TGCGCCAGCAGCTTGGCAGAGGGGAGGACTGAAGCTTTCTTT; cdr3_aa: CASSLAEGRTEAFF
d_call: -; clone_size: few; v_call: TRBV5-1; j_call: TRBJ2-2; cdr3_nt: TGCGCCAGCAGCTTGGACAGGGAGGACACCGGGGAGCTGTTTTTT; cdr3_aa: CASSLDREDTGELFF
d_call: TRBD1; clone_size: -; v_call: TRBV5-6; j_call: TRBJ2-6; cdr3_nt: TGTGCCAGCAGCTTCGACAGGGGAAGGACCAACGTCCTGACTTTC; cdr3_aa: CASSFDRGRTNVLTF
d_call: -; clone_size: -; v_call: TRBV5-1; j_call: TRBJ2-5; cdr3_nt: TGCGCCAGCAGCTTGGGCCTCTCCTCGCGGGGAGGGGGGACCCAGTACTTC; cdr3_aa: CASSLGLSSRGGGTQYF
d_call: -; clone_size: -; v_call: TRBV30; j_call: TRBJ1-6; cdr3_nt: TGTGCCTGGAGTGTACTTGAGAATTCACCCCTCCACTTT; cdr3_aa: CAWSVLENSPLHF
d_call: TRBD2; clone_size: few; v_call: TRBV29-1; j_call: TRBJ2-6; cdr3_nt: TGCAGCGTTTGGGAGGGCTCTGGGGCCAACGTCCTGACTTTC; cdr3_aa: CSVWEGSGANVLTF
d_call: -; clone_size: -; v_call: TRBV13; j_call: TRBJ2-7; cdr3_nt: TGTGCCAGCAGCTTGCGGCGGCCGACGGGGGAGCAGTACTTC; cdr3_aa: CASSLRRPTGEQYF
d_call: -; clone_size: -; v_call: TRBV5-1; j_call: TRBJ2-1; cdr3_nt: TGCGCCAGCAGCCCCCCGAACAGCTACAATGAGCAGTTCTTC; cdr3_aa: CASSPPNSYNEQFF
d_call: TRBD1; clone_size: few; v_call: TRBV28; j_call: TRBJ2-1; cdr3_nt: TGTGCCAGCAGTTCCACAGGGGCCAATGAGCAGTTCTTC; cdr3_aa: CASSSTGANEQFF
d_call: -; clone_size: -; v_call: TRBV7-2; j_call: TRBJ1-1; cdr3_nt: TGTGCCAGCAGCCGAGGTGGGGATGAAGCTTTCTTT; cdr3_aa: CASSRGGDEAFF
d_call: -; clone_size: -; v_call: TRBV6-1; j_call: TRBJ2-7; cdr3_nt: TGTGCCAGCAGTGATAGAGGAGGCTACGAGCAGTACTTC; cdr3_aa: CASSDRGGYEQYF
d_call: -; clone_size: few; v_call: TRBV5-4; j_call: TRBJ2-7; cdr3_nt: TGTGCCAGCAGCGCCCTGGGAGGGGGCTTCCGCGAGCAGTACTTC; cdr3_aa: CASSALGGGFREQYF
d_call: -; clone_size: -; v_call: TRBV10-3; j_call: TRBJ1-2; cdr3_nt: TGTGCCATCGGAATCGCCAGTAACTATGGCTACACCTTC; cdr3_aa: CAIGIASNYGYTF
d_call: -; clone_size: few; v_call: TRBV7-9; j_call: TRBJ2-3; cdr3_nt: TGTGCCAGCCGTCGCCGGGACCCACACACAGATACGCAGTATTTT; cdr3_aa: CASRRRDPHTDTQYF
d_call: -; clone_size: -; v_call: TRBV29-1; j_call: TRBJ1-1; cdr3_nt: TGCAGCGTGGAAAGGGGGGCCGGCACTGAAGCTTTCTTT; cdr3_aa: CSVERGAGTEAFF
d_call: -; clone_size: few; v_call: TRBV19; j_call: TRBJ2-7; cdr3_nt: TGTGCCAGTAGTAACGGACAACAGAGCTCCTACGAGCAGTACTTC; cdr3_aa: CASSNGQQSSYEQYF
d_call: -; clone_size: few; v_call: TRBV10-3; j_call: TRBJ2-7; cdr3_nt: TGTGCCATCAGTGAGTCCCCACAGGACGAGCAGTACTTC; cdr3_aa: CAISESPQDEQYF
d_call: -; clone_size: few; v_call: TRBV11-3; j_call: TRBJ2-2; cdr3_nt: TGTGCCAGCAGCTTAGGCGCAGTCGTGGGGAACACCGGGGAGCTGTTTTTT; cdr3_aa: CASSLGAVVGNTGELFF